The source of this T cell receptor (beta chain) is a study of blood T cells in healthy people across ages. Study details: Template-switching capture recovered about one barcoded beta molecule per two T cells.

For the second PCR, which ran for roughly 6 to 12 cycles, a sample-barcoded 5' primer and a J-beta primer mix were used. TCRdb re-called the 5' RACE reads through MiXCR, storing one row per CDR3 protein. The sample contains 540,000 or so distinct CDR3 sequences, 27% of which appear only once. The CDR3 is 13 residues long. Trimming cost V 0 bases and J 8 bases, with 10 bases left between them. The germline V gene encodes CDR1 SQVTM and CDR2 ANQGSEA. This chain joins TRBV29-1 and TRBJ1-4; D gene uncertain. The source is a woman in her seventies in good health. The specimen sequenced was blood. The CDR3 loop is CSVEDAKEEKLFF. CDR3 coding DNA: TGCAGCGTTGAAGATGCCAAGGAGGAAAAACTGTTTTTT. Using reference TRBV29-1 and TRBJ1-4 for the parts outside the CDR3, the full variable domain is SAVISQKPSRDICQRGTSLTIQCQVDSQVTMMFWYRQQPGQSLTLIATANQGSEATYESGFVIDKFPISRPNLTFSTLTVSNMSPEDSSIYLCSVEDAKEEKLFFGSGTQLSVL.